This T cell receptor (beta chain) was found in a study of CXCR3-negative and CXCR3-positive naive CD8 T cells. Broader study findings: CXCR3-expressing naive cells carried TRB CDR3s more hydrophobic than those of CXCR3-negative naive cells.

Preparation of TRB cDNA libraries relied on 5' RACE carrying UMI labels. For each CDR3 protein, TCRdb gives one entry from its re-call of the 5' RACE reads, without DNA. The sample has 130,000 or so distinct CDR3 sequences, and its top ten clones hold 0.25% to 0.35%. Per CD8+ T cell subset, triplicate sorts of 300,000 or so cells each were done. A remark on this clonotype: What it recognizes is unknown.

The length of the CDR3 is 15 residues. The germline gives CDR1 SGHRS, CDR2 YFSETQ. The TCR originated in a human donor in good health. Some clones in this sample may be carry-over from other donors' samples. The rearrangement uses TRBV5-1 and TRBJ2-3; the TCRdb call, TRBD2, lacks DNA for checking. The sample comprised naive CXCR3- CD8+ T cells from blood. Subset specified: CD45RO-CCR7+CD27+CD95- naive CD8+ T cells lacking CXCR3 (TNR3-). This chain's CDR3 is CASSLVPPSTDTQYF. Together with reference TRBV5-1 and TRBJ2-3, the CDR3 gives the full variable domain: KAGVTQTPRYLIKTRGQQVTLSCSPISGHRSVSWYQQTPGQGLQFLFEYFSETQRNKGNFPGRFSGRQFSNSRSEMNVSTLELGDSALYLCASSLVPPSTDTQYFGPGTRLTVL.